This is a list of T cell receptor beta chains from one sample in a study of cytomegalovirus exposure and HLA in healthy donors. TCRdb's copy holds only in-frame clones and misses some; the assay was immunoSEQ multiplex PCR. The table shows 150,000 to 200,000 clones, with about 95% occurring only once. The specimen sequenced was PBMCs. The receptor set was obtained from a woman younger than 35 in good health and CMV-seronegative. Both conserved end residues are part of each CDR3. The order of the fields is clone size, V gene, D gene, J gene, CDR3 protein, CDR3 DNA. The D gene is left open where the match is weak. Clone size is given for some rows only: seen once, a few or many times, or a class if the clone is expanded.

clone_size: .
v_call: TRBV27
d_call: TRBD1
j_call: TRBJ2-5
cdr3_aa: CASSTASTGGRETQYF
cdr3_nt: TGTGCCAGCAGTACCGCGTCGACAGGGGGAAGAGAGACCCAGTACTTC

clone_size: .
v_call: TRBV25-1
d_call: TRBD1
j_call: TRBJ1-2
cdr3_aa: CASSEFDRVVGGYTF
cdr3_nt: TGTGCCAGCAGTGAATTCGACAGGGTAGTTGGTGGCTACACCTTC

clone_size: .
v_call: TRBV6-1
d_call: .
j_call: TRBJ2-3
cdr3_aa: CASSDPIATDTQYF
cdr3_nt: TGTGCCAGCAGTGACCCCATTGCGACAGATACGCAGTATTTT

clone_size: .
v_call: TRBV25-1
d_call: .
j_call: TRBJ1-3
cdr3_aa: CASSDHGNGNTIYF
cdr3_nt: TGTGCCAGCAGTGATCACGGGAATGGAAACACCATATATTTT

clone_size: .
v_call: TRBV13
d_call: TRBD1
j_call: TRBJ1-2
cdr3_aa: CASSPGQGSYGYTF
cdr3_nt: TGTGCCAGCAGCCCAGGACAGGGGTCCTATGGCTACACCTTC

clone_size: .
v_call: TRBV5-6
d_call: .
j_call: TRBJ2-7
cdr3_aa: CASSLVGSSYEQYF
cdr3_nt: TGTGCCAGCAGCTTGGTTGGGAGCTCCTACGAGCAGTACTTC

clone_size: .
v_call: TRBV18
d_call: TRBD1
j_call: TRBJ2-6
cdr3_aa: CASSPTGGNTGANVLTF
cdr3_nt: TGTGCCAGCTCACCAACAGGGGGCAACACTGGGGCCAACGTCCTGACTTTC

clone_size: .
v_call: TRBV11-3
d_call: .
j_call: TRBJ2-7
cdr3_aa: CASSLEGVTYEQYF
cdr3_nt: TGTGCCAGCAGCTTAGAAGGGGTAACCTACGAGCAGTACTTC

clone_size: .
v_call: TRBV19
d_call: .
j_call: TRBJ2-7
cdr3_aa: CASRAGTRSSYEQYF
cdr3_nt: TGTGCCAGTAGAGCCGGGACAAGGAGCTCCTACGAGCAGTACTTC

clone_size: once
v_call: TRBV19
d_call: .
j_call: TRBJ2-1
cdr3_aa: CASRPTSSSYNEQFF
cdr3_nt: TGTGCCAGTAGGCCCACTAGTTCCTCCTACAATGAGCAGTTCTTC

clone_size: .
v_call: TRBV7-8
d_call: TRBD2
j_call: TRBJ2-2
cdr3_aa: CASSLGGLAGYTGELFF
cdr3_nt: TGTGCCAGCAGCTTAGGAGGACTAGCGGGTTATACCGGGGAGCTGTTTTTT

clone_size: .
v_call: TRBV7-9
d_call: .
j_call: TRBJ1-1
cdr3_aa: CASSFLSDMNTEAFF
cdr3_nt: TGTGCCAGCAGCTTCCTGTCGGACATGAACACTGAAGCTTTCTTT

clone_size: once
v_call: TRBV5-4
d_call: .
j_call: TRBJ1-6
cdr3_aa: CASSSGGSRGNSPLHF
cdr3_nt: TGTGCCAGCAGCTCCGGAGGCAGTCGAGGGAATTCACCCCTCCACTTT

clone_size: .
v_call: TRBV25-1
d_call: TRBD1
j_call: TRBJ1-1
cdr3_aa: CASSEERTGGNTEAFF
cdr3_nt: TGTGCCAGCAGTGAAGAACGGACAGGGGGCAACACTGAAGCTTTCTTT

clone_size: .
v_call: TRBV19
d_call: TRBD1
j_call: TRBJ2-7
cdr3_aa: CASSTSGTGLDQYF
cdr3_nt: TGTGCCAGTAGTACTTCCGGGACAGGATTAGACCAGTACTTC

clone_size: .
v_call: TRBV7-2
d_call: .
j_call: TRBJ2-5
cdr3_aa: CASSLSGGRQETQYF
cdr3_nt: TGTGCCAGCAGCTTAAGTGGGGGCCGACAAGAGACCCAGTACTTC

clone_size: .
v_call: TRBV18
d_call: .
j_call: TRBJ1-4
cdr3_aa: CASSPSGANEKLFF
cdr3_nt: TGTGCCAGCTCCCCGAGCGGGGCCAATGAAAAACTGTTTTTT

clone_size: .
v_call: TRBV4-3
d_call: TRBD2
j_call: TRBJ2-1
cdr3_aa: CASSQGRRASGAPSSYNEQFF
cdr3_nt: TGCGCCAGCAGCCAGGGGCGAAGGGCTAGCGGGGCCCCGAGCTCCTACAATGAGCAGTTCTTC

clone_size: .
v_call: TRBV5-1
d_call: .
j_call: TRBJ2-1
cdr3_aa: CASSFSYRAEFYNEQFF
cdr3_nt: TGCGCCAGCAGCTTTTCATACAGGGCTGAGTTCTACAATGAGCAGTTCTTC

clone_size: .
v_call: TRBV27
d_call: TRBD1
j_call: TRBJ2-7
cdr3_aa: CASSDPGQGREQYF
cdr3_nt: TGTGCCAGCAGTGACCCGGGACAGGGTCGTGAGCAGTACTTC

clone_size: .
v_call: TRBV5-1
d_call: TRBD2
j_call: TRBJ2-3
cdr3_aa: CASAGLAGTDTQYF
cdr3_nt: TGCGCCAGCGCGGGACTAGCGGGCACAGATACGCAGTATTTT

clone_size: .
v_call: TRBV2
d_call: TRBD2
j_call: TRBJ2-5
cdr3_aa: CASNSGSGGLLETQYF
cdr3_nt: TGTGCCAGCAATTCAGGTAGCGGGGGATTGTTAGAGACCCAGTACTTC

clone_size: .
v_call: TRBV15
d_call: TRBD2
j_call: TRBJ2-5
cdr3_aa: CATSRDGSSGVLETQYF
cdr3_nt: TGTGCCACCAGCAGAGATGGGTCTAGCGGGGTGTTGGAGACCCAGTACTTC

clone_size: .
v_call: TRBV6-5
d_call: .
j_call: TRBJ2-7
cdr3_aa: CASSYSGAGSPYEQYF
cdr3_nt: TGTGCCAGCAGTTACTCGGGGGCAGGGTCACCCTACGAGCAGTACTTC

clone_size: .
v_call: TRBV7-2
d_call: TRBD1
j_call: TRBJ1-2
cdr3_aa: CASSLRGQGYGYTF
cdr3_nt: TGTGCCAGCAGCTTAAGGGGACAGGGTTATGGCTACACCTTC

clone_size: .
v_call: TRBV4-2
d_call: .
j_call: TRBJ2-5
cdr3_aa: CASSQDRRQTQYF
cdr3_nt: TGTGCCAGCAGCCAAGACCGGAGGCAGACCCAGTACTTC

clone_size: .
v_call: TRBV9
d_call: TRBD1
j_call: TRBJ1-1
cdr3_aa: CASSVAAGGKNTEAFF
cdr3_nt: TGTGCCAGCAGCGTAGCTGCAGGGGGTAAGAACACTGAAGCTTTCTTT

clone_size: .
v_call: TRBV5-1
d_call: .
j_call: TRBJ2-2
cdr3_aa: CASSLGGGDTGELFF
cdr3_nt: TGCGCCAGCAGCTTAGGCGGAGGGGACACCGGGGAGCTGTTTTTT

clone_size: .
v_call: TRBV7-6
d_call: TRBD1
j_call: TRBJ1-4
cdr3_aa: CASSLRFSTGTAEKLFF
cdr3_nt: TGTGCCAGCAGCTTAAGGTTTTCAACAGGGACAGCTGAAAAACTGTTTTTT

clone_size: .
v_call: TRBV6-1
d_call: .
j_call: TRBJ2-3
cdr3_aa: CASSPLSFSTDTQYF
cdr3_nt: TGTGCCAGCAGTCCCCTCTCCTTCAGCACAGATACGCAGTATTTT

clone_size: .
v_call: TRBV6-1
d_call: TRBD2
j_call: TRBJ2-2
cdr3_aa: CASSTSGGYTGELFF
cdr3_nt: TGTGCCAGCAGTACTAGCGGGGGATACACCGGGGAGCTGTTTTTT

clone_size: .
v_call: TRBV19
d_call: TRBD1
j_call: TRBJ1-1
cdr3_aa: CASSIAPRGTANTEAFF
cdr3_nt: TGTGCCAGTAGTATCGCCCCACGAGGGACAGCGAACACTGAAGCTTTCTTT

clone_size: .
v_call: TRBV19
d_call: .
j_call: TRBJ1-2
cdr3_aa: CASSIVTPGYDFYGYTF
cdr3_nt: TGTGCCAGTAGTATAGTTACTCCGGGTTATGACTTCTATGGCTACACCTTC

clone_size: .
v_call: TRBV15
d_call: .
j_call: TRBJ1-4
cdr3_aa: CATSSGQTRSGEKLFF
cdr3_nt: TGTGCCACCAGCAGCGGGCAGACACGTAGCGGAGAAAAACTGTTTTTT

clone_size: .
v_call: TRBV7-9
d_call: TRBD2
j_call: TRBJ2-5
cdr3_aa: CASSLPPTSGEETQYF
cdr3_nt: TGTGCCAGCAGCTTACCCCCGACTAGCGGGGAAGAGACCCAGTACTTC

clone_size: once
v_call: TRBV27
d_call: .
j_call: TRBJ1-2
cdr3_aa: CASSDSPGYYGYTF
cdr3_nt: TGTGCCAGCAGCGACAGCCCAGGCTACTATGGCTACACCTTC

clone_size: .
v_call: TRBV5-5
d_call: TRBD1
j_call: TRBJ2-7
cdr3_aa: CASSLRDRGYEQYF
cdr3_nt: TGTGCCAGCAGCTTGCGAGACAGGGGCTACGAGCAGTACTTC

clone_size: .
v_call: TRBV11-3
d_call: TRBD1
j_call: TRBJ2-3
cdr3_aa: CASSRRTGNGQYF
cdr3_nt: TGTGCCAGCAGCCGACGGACAGGGAATGGGCAGTATTTT

clone_size: .
v_call: TRBV12-5
d_call: .
j_call: TRBJ1-1
cdr3_aa: CASGLGGVGTEAFF
cdr3_nt: TGTGCTAGTGGTTTGGGAGGCGTCGGCACTGAAGCTTTCTTT

clone_size: .
v_call: TRBV9
d_call: .
j_call: TRBJ1-6
cdr3_aa: CASSVGGAKNSPLHF
cdr3_nt: TGTGCCAGCAGCGTGGGGGGTGCCAAAAATTCACCCCTCCACTTT

clone_size: .
v_call: TRBV5-8
d_call: TRBD1
j_call: TRBJ1-4
cdr3_aa: CASSWDRAEKLFF
cdr3_nt: TGTGCCAGCAGCTGGGACAGGGCTGAAAAACTGTTTTTT

clone_size: .
v_call: TRBV6-5
d_call: TRBD1
j_call: TRBJ2-1
cdr3_aa: CASKVDRVAYNEQFF
cdr3_nt: TGTGCCAGCAAAGTTGACAGGGTGGCCTACAATGAGCAGTTCTTC

clone_size: .
v_call: TRBV5-6
d_call: .
j_call: TRBJ2-7
cdr3_aa: CASSLGGRYEQYF
cdr3_nt: TGTGCCAGCAGCTTGGGAGGTCGCTACGAGCAGTACTTC

clone_size: .
v_call: TRBV9
d_call: .
j_call: TRBJ1-6
cdr3_aa: CASTRAGNSPLHF
cdr3_nt: TGTGCCAGCACCCGCGCTGGTAATTCACCCCTCCACTTT

clone_size: .
v_call: TRBV7-9
d_call: .
j_call: TRBJ2-3
cdr3_aa: CASSLDGTISNTQYF
cdr3_nt: TGTGCCAGCAGCTTAGACGGGACAATTTCTAATACGCAGTATTTT

clone_size: once
v_call: TRBV27
d_call: TRBD2
j_call: TRBJ2-3
cdr3_aa: CASSLGLAGGLADTQYF
cdr3_nt: TGTGCCAGCAGTTTGGGGCTAGCGGGGGGGCTCGCAGATACGCAGTATTTT

clone_size: .
v_call: TRBV27
d_call: .
j_call: TRBJ1-2
cdr3_aa: CASSLSEADYGYTF
cdr3_nt: TGTGCCAGCAGTTTATCGGAGGCGGACTATGGCTACACCTTC

clone_size: .
v_call: TRBV29-1
d_call: TRBD1
j_call: TRBJ2-5
cdr3_aa: CSHYRGGETQYF
cdr3_nt: TGCAGCCATTACAGGGGTGGAGAGACCCAGTACTTC

clone_size: .
v_call: TRBV30
d_call: TRBD2
j_call: TRBJ2-1
cdr3_aa: CASGGRSLPEIEQFF
cdr3_nt: TGTGCCAGCGGGGGCCGAAGTCTCCCCGAGATCGAGCAGTTCTTC

clone_size: .
v_call: TRBV13
d_call: TRBD1
j_call: TRBJ1-2
cdr3_aa: CASSSQGYGYTF
cdr3_nt: TGTGCCAGCAGCTCACAGGGGTATGGCTACACCTTC

clone_size: .
v_call: TRBV11-2
d_call: .
j_call: TRBJ2-5
cdr3_aa: CASSLVSPETQYF
cdr3_nt: TGTGCCAGCAGCTTAGTGAGCCCAGAGACCCAGTACTTC

clone_size: .
v_call: TRBV18
d_call: .
j_call: TRBJ2-1
cdr3_aa: CASSPQSNTYNEQFF
cdr3_nt: TGTGCCAGCTCACCACAAAGCAATACCTACAATGAGCAGTTCTTC

clone_size: .
v_call: TRBV5-1
d_call: TRBD2
j_call: TRBJ2-3
cdr3_aa: CASSPGAGGPKDTQYF
cdr3_nt: TGCGCCAGCAGCCCCGGCGCGGGGGGGCCCAAAGATACGCAGTATTTT

clone_size: .
v_call: TRBV5-1
d_call: .
j_call: TRBJ1-2
cdr3_aa: CASSWSPTLYGYTF
cdr3_nt: TGCGCCAGCAGCTGGAGCCCGACCCTCTATGGCTACACCTTC

clone_size: .
v_call: TRBV23-1
d_call: TRBD1
j_call: TRBJ1-2
cdr3_aa: CASSQSVRDRRGDGYTF
cdr3_nt: TGCGCCAGCAGTCAATCAGTCCGGGACAGGCGAGGTGATGGCTACACCTTC

clone_size: .
v_call: TRBV6-1
d_call: .
j_call: TRBJ2-4
cdr3_aa: CASSDLGQTVAKNIQYF
cdr3_nt: TGTGCCAGCAGTGATCTCGGACAGACAGTAGCCAAAAACATTCAGTACTTC

clone_size: .
v_call: TRBV2
d_call: .
j_call: TRBJ1-2
cdr3_aa: CASSGGGMAVNYGYTF
cdr3_nt: TGTGCCAGCAGTGGGGGGGGGATGGCAGTGAACTATGGCTACACCTTC

clone_size: .
v_call: TRBV11-2
d_call: .
j_call: TRBJ2-7
cdr3_aa: CASGPPPNYEQYF
cdr3_nt: TGTGCCAGCGGGCCCCCACCCAACTACGAGCAGTACTTC

clone_size: .
v_call: TRBV5-1
d_call: TRBD2
j_call: TRBJ2-3
cdr3_aa: CASSSGGSGGTDTQYF
cdr3_nt: TGCGCCAGCAGCTCTGGTGGTAGCGGGGGCACAGATACGCAGTATTTT